The sequence of this TCR beta chain was determined in a study of T cell repertoires in cytomegalovirus infection. TCRdb passed the reads through MiXCR, listing each CDR3 protein once. The profile shows about 530,000 distinct CDR3 sequences, around a quarter of them singletons. A few counts support this clonotype. Sequenced material: PBMCs. The receptor was derived from a human donor in good health (CMV status not recorded). Some clones in this sample may be carry-over from other donors' samples.

The CDR3 DNA reads TGTGCCAGCAGCCCTCGGGGCCTCTATGGGACCCAGTACTTC. Translation gives CASSPRGLYGTQYF. The chain couples TRBV11-3 to TRBJ2-5; possibly TRBD1 or TRBD2 for D (5 bases each). Germline CDR1 SGHNT, CDR2 YENEEA. This CDR3 is built from 14 residues. The V end lost 5 bases, the J end lost 7 bases, and 17 bases lay between the germline ends.